This T cell receptor (beta chain) was sequenced during a study of shared clonotypes between healthy human individuals (TCRdb year 2020). In terms of the full investigation: The cohort included three men and a couple of women between 18 and 49 years of age. For each donor, CD4 naive and CD4 memory were each run on three plates, CD8 naive on two plates, and CD8 memory on one plate. The study deeply sequenced blood TCR repertoires of about 5 healthy adults to estimate repertoire size and the extent of clonotype sharing between individuals. Libraries were prepared and TCR repertoires were sequenced by different laboratories using diverse techniques, in order to increase sequencing depth and limit assay-specific biases. Per donor, leukapheresis produced somewhere between about 0.9 and 9.5 billion PBMCs.

Donors were healthy HIV-negative adults with no recently reported acute infections or vaccinations. All donors were Caucasian adults living in Nashville, Tennessee, USA. CD4+ T cells were enriched by magnetic negative selection, after which naive cells were positively selected on CD45RA and the negative fraction was taken as the memory subset. After blood collection by leukapheresis, PBMCs were isolated using Ficoll-Histopaque density gradient centrifugation and then cryopreserved in the vapor phase of liquid nitrogen. Purity and quantity of every magnetically sorted T cell population were checked by analytical flow cytometry. Genomic DNA was isolated from every sorted fraction and measured by UV absorbance on a Nanodrop 2000c. Here is what the overall study found, with its caveats: Because the study included a small number of donors, the genetic and exposure-history diversity represented was limited. Based on pairwise subsampling, the degree of clonotype sharing among donors was expected to be affected by sequencing depth. Compared with non-shared clonotypes, clonotypes shared by all four sorted-subset donors had higher generation probabilities. Sampling was restricted to blood, and TCR repertoires in tissues likely differ from the TCR repertoires found in blood. Even with the large sequencing depth, rarefaction of the sorted-subset datasets indicated that sequencing was incomplete. When several donors were compared, the shared fraction of clonotypes was 5% to 6.5% for naive CD4, less than 4% for naive CD8, roughly 2.5% for memory CD4, and less than 0.5% for memory CD8. Naive subsets generally had larger estimated clonotype richness than memory subsets.

Concerning this clone itself: Its antigen target is currently unknown. One base away there is no much larger clone; base qualities are not given.

Using the deep immunoSEQ assay, multiplex PCR amplified TCR CDR3 regions from genomic DNA. Extracted genomic DNA from each cell subset was spread evenly across all wells of several immunoSEQ 96-well plates, with each plate serving as a replicate. For sorted subsets, each replicate PCR was loaded with about 0.2 ug genomic DNA, equivalent to 30,000 or so T cell genomes. Purified libraries were measured with a Qubit 3.0 fluorometer, size-checked on a Bioanalyzer 2100, and measured again with the KAPA Library Quantification kit. Each immunoSEQ 96-well plate was sequenced on its own single-read 150-cycle Illumina NextSeq 550 flow cell. The authors processed their data as follows. Because only junctional sequences without quality scores were contained in the immunoSEQ output, filtering matching that applied to full-length reads could not be performed. Sequences were annotated with PyIR, a Python wrapper for IgBLAST v1.9, using IMGT germline references to assign V/J genes and CDR3. Reads with weak V/J assignments (E-value above 1e-6), missing CDR3, stop codons, out-of-frame junctions, or ambiguous translated residues were removed. V3J clonotypes were defined as sequences sharing the same inferred V gene, J gene, and CDR3 amino acid sequence. Percentage overlap between repertoires was computed as shared unique clonotypes divided by the size of the smaller repertoire. Repertoire richness was assessed with RTK rarefaction, the Chao1 estimator, and Recon v2.1 estimates of unobserved clonotypes. Generation probabilities were computed with OLGA for all TCRbeta clonotypes obtained by the gDNA method from several donors. The clones in this table, taken by TCRdb from immuneACCESS, are in-frame only. Not every clone is retained; where verified, under half of the shortfall comes from an unresolved V gene, and the cause of the rest is unknown. V and J calls and clone size are as listed in that table; D and trimming were resolved from the DNA. This sample lists about 1.5 million clones; roughly 98% were detected once. The ten biggest clones cover 0.4% to 0.55% of the sample.

Sequenced input: naive CD4+ T cells sorted from blood. The label giving this sample's cell subset or site can be read as: CD45RA+ positively selected. This TCR came from a young man in good health.

Here is the DNA: TGTGCCAGCAGCTTAACAAGGACAGGGACCTACGAGCAGTACTTC. Its protein is CASSLTRTGTYEQYF. Recombination connected TRBV7-3 to TRBJ2-7, and 8 junction bases match TRBD1. V lost 0 bases and J lost 2 bases, and the count of bases not matched to a germline gene is 3. CDR3 length: 15 amino acids, cysteine to phenylalanine. The entry retains the CDR3 DNA only, 45 bases that are in frame from base 1. From the germline V gene, CDR1 is SGHTA and CDR2 is FQGTGA.